Listed below are T cell receptor beta chains from one sample, sequenced in a study of cytomegalovirus exposure and HLA in healthy donors. Here immunoSEQ multiplex PCR was the method, and the copy in TCRdb shows in-frame clones only, minus some. The sample contains 100,000 or so clones, 75% to 90% of which appear only once. Sequenced sample: PBMCs. The receptor set was obtained from a man younger than 40 in good health and CMV-seropositive. CDR3s include the opening cysteine and the closing phenylalanine or tryptophan. The order of the fields is J gene, D gene, clone size, V gene, CDR3 protein, CDR3 DNA. The D gene is left open where the match is weak. Expanded clones are given a class, and other clones once, few, many or no size at all.

TRBJ2-7	TRBD2	-	TRBV29-1	CSVTAGGKYEQYF	TGCAGCGTCACAGCGGGGGGGAAATACGAGCAGTACTTC
TRBJ2-5	-	-	TRBV11-3	CASSFRGETQYF	TGTGCCAGCAGCTTTCGGGGAGAGACCCAGTACTTC
TRBJ1-3	-	once	TRBV18	CASSPNTSGNTIYF	TGTGCCAGCTCACCTAACACCTCTGGAAACACCATATATTTT
TRBJ2-7	-	few	TRBV18	CASSSEQRGSEQYF	TGTGCCAGCTCATCAGAGCAAAGGGGGTCCGAGCAGTACTTC
TRBJ1-2	TRBD1	-	TRBV7-6	CASSFGQGPNYGYTF	TGTGCCAGCAGCTTCGGACAGGGGCCCAACTATGGCTACACCTTC
TRBJ2-7	TRBD2	-	TRBV5-1	CASRGVTSGSYEQYF	TGCGCCAGCAGGGGAGTTACTAGCGGGTCCTACGAGCAGTACTTC
TRBJ2-3	TRBD2	-	TRBV7-2	CASTLPGTSAGWRRDTQYF	TGTGCCAGCACCCTACCGGGGACCTCAGCGGGGTGGAGGCGGGATACGCAGTATTTT
TRBJ1-2	-	-	TRBV7-8	CASRLTGSDGYTF	TGTGCCAGCAGATTAACAGGGAGCGATGGCTACACCTTC
TRBJ1-1	-	-	TRBV4-1	CASSPGILYSNTEAFF	TGCGCCAGCAGCCCGGGAATTTTGTACTCGAACACTGAAGCTTTCTTT
TRBJ2-5	-	-	TRBV19	CASRGPGRGETQYF	TGTGCCAGTAGGGGGCCGGGCCGGGGGGAGACCCAGTACTTC